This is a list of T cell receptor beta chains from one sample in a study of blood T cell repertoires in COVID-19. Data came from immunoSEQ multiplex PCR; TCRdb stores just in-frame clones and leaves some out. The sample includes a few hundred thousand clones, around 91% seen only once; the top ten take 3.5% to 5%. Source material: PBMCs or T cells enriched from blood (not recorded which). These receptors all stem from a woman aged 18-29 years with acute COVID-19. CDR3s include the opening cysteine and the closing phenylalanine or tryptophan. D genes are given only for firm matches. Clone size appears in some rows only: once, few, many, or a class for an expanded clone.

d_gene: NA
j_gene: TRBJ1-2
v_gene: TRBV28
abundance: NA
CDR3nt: TGTGCCAGCAGTTTGGGCGGGCAGGAACTTTCATATGGCTACACCTTC
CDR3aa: CASSLGGQELSYGYTF

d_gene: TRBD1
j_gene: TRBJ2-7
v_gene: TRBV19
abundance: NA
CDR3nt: TGTGCCAGTGCCCGGGACAGGGGCAACGAGCAGTACTTC
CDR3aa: CASARDRGNEQYF

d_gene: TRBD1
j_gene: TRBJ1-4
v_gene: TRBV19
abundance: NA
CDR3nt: TGTGCCAGTAGTGGATCCGGGACAGATAATGAAAAACTGTTTTTT
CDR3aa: CASSGSGTDNEKLFF

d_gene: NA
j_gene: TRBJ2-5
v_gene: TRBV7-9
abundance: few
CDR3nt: TGTGCCAGCAGCTTAGTACGGGACCAAGAGACCCAGTACTTC
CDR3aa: CASSLVRDQETQYF

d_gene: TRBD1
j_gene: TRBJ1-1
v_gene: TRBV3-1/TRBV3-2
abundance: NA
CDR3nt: TGTGCCAGCAGCCCGTGGGGACAGGGGGCTCACGCTGAAGCTTTCTTT
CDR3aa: CASSPWGQGAHAEAFF

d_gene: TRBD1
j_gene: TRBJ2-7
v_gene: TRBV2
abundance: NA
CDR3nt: TGTGCCAGCATCTCCGGACAGGGGCTCTACGAGCAGTACTTC
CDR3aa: CASISGQGLYEQYF

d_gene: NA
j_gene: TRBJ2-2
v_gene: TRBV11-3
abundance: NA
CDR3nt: TGTGCCAGCAGCGCAGACAGGAACACCGGGGAGCTGTTTTTT
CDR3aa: CASSADRNTGELFF

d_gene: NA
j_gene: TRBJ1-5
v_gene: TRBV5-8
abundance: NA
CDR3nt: TGTGCCAGCAGCCCCTACAGCAATCAGCCCCAGCATTTT
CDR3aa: CASSPYSNQPQHF

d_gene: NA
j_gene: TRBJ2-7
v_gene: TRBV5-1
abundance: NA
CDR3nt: TGCGCCAGCAGCGACCAACAGGGTGTCTACGAGCAGTACTTC
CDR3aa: CASSDQQGVYEQYF

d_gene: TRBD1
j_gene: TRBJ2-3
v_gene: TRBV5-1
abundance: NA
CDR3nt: TGCGCCAGCAGCTTGGACAGGGGGCGCGTAGATACGCAGTATTTT
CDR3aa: CASSLDRGRVDTQYF

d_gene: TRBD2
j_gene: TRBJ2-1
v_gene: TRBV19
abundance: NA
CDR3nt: TGTGCCAGTAGTGCCTCAGGACTAGCGGTTTCCTACAATGAGCAGTTCTTC
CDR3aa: CASSASGLAVSYNEQFF

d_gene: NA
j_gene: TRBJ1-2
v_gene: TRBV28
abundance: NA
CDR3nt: TGTGCCAGCAGTTTAGGAACGGGGAGGGGCTACACCTTC
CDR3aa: CASSLGTGRGYTF

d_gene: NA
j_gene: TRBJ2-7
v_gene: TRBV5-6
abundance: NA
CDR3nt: TGTGCCAGCAGCCCTTGGGGGCGGTCCCTGAAAGAGCAGTACTTC
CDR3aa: CASSPWGRSLKEQYF

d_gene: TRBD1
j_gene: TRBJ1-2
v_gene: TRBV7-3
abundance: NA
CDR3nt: TGTGCCAGCAGCCCCGGGACAGGGGTTGGCTACACCTTC
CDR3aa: CASSPGTGVGYTF

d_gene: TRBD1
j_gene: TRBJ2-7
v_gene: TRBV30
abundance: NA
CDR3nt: TGTGCCTGGAGAAGGCAGGGACAGTCCTACGAGCAGTACTTC
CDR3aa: CAWRRQGQSYEQYF

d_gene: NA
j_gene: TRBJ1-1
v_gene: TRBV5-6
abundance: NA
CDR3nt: TGTGCCAGCAGCAGAGTGAACACTGAAGCTTTCTTT
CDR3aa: CASSRVNTEAFF

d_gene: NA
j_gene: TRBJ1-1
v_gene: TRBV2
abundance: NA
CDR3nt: TGTGCAGGAGGGGAGGGGGTAATTCGGGAAGCTTTCTTT
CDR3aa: CAGGEGVIREAFF

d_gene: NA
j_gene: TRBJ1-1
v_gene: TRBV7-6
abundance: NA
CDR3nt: TGTGCCAGCAGCTTAGCCACAGCTTTGAACACTGAAGCTTTCTTT
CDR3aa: CASSLATALNTEAFF

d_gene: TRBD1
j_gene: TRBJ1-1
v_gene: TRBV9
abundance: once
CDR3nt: TGTGCCAGCAGTATCCAGGGGGATAGGGACATAGTGAACACTGAAGCTTTCTTT
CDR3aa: CASSIQGDRDIVNTEAFF

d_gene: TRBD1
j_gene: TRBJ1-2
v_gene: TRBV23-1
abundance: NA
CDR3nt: TGCGCCAGCAGTCCCACGAGGGGGACAGGGAGTGAGAATGGCTACACCTTC
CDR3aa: CASSPTRGTGSENGYTF

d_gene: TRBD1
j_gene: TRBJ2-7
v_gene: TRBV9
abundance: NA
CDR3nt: TGTGCCAGCAGCGTAGACAGGGGGTCCTACGAGCAGTACTTC
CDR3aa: CASSVDRGSYEQYF

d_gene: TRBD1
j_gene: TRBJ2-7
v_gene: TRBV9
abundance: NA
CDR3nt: TGTGCCAGCAGCGTAGCCCCATCGACAGGGGGCACCTACGAGCAGTACTTC
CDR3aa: CASSVAPSTGGTYEQYF

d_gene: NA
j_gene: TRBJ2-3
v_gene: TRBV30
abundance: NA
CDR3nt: TGTGCCTGGAGTCTTCCCTTAACGGGTGTAAGATCTAGCACAGATACGCAGTATTTT
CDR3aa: CAWSLPLTGVRSSTDTQYF

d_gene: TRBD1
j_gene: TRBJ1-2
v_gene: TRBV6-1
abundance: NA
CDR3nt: TGTGCCAGCAGTGAGGGCTCCAGGGGGTATGGCTACACCTTC
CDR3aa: CASSEGSRGYGYTF

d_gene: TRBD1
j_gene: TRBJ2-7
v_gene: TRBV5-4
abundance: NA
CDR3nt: TGTGCCAGCAGCTTGGGTGGACAGGCAACCTACGAGCAGTACTTC
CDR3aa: CASSLGGQATYEQYF

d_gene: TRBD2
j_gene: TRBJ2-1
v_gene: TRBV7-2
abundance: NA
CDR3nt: TGTGCCAGCAGCCCGAGGACTAGCGGGACCATCTCCTACAATGAGCAGTTCTTC
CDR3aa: CASSPRTSGTISYNEQFF

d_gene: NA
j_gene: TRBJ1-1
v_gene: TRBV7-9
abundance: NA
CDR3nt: TGTGCCAGCAGCTTACAGGGATACACTGAAGCTTTCTTT
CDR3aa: CASSLQGYTEAFF

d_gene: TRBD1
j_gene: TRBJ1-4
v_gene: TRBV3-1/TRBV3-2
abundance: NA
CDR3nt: TGTGCCAGCAGCCAAACAGGGGGAAGTGAAAAACTGTTTTTT
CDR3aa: CASSQTGGSEKLFF

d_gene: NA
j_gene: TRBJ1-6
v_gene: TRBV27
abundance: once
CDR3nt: TGTGCCACTAGGGGGGGGGCGCGTGGTTCACCCCTCCACTTT
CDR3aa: CATRGGARGSPLHF

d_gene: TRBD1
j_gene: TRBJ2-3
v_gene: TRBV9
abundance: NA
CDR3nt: TGTGCCAGCAGCGTAGCGGCAGGGGGTACAGATACGCAGTATTTT
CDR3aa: CASSVAAGGTDTQYF

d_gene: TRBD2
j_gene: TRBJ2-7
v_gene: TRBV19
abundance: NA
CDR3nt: TGTGCCAGTAGTATTCTAACGGGAGGGAGTATTGAGCAGTACTTC
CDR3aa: CASSILTGGSIEQYF

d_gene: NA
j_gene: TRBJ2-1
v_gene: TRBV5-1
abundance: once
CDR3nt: TGCGCCAGCAGCCTCCTACGTAGCCGACCGCCGGATGAGCAGTTCTTC
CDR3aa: CASSLLRSRPPDEQFF

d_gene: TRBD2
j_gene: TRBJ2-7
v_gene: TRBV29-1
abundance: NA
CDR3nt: TGCAGCGTTGAGTACGGCGGGAGGGCCGGGGAGCAGTACTTC
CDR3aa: CSVEYGGRAGEQYF

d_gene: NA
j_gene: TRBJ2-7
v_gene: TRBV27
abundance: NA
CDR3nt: TGTGCCAGCAGTGCCAGAGACAGGCGCTACGAGCAGTACTTC
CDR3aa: CASSARDRRYEQYF

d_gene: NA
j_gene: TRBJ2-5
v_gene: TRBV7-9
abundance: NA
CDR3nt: TGTGCCAGCAGGCGAGCCCGGGCGGGGGAGACCCAGTACTTC
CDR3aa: CASRRARAGETQYF

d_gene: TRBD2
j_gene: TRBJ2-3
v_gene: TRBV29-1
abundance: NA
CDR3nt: TGCAGCGTTCAGCGGACTAGCGGGAGGGCCTGGGGCACAGATACGCAGTATTTT
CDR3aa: CSVQRTSGRAWGTDTQYF

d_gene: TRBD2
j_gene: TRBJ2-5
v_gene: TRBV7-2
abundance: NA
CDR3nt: TGTGCCAGCAGCTTAGGACTAGCGGAGTCTCAAGAGACCCAGTACTTC
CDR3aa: CASSLGLAESQETQYF

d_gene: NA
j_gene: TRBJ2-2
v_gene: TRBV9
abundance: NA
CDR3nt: TGTGCCAGCAGCGTGAGGGATCCGAACACCGGGGAGCTGTTTTTT
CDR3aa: CASSVRDPNTGELFF

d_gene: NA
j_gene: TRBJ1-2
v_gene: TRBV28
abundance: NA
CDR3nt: TGTGCCAGCAGTTTGGCAGGAAGGTACTATGGCTACACCTTC
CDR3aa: CASSLAGRYYGYTF

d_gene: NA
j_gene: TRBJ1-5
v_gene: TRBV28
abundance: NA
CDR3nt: TGTGCCAGCAGTTTACGGGGAGGGAGGGGTCAGCCCCAGCATTTT
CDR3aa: CASSLRGGRGQPQHF

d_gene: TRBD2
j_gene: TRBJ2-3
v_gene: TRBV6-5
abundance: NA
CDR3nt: TGTGCCAGCAGTTACCTACGGGGGGGTGGTTCAGATACGCAGTATTTT
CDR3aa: CASSYLRGGGSDTQYF

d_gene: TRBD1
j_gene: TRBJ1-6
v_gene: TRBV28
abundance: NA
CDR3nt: TGTGCCAGCAGTCCAGGGGGCCCGAGCTCCTATAATTCACCCCTCCACTTT
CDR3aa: CASSPGGPSSYNSPLHF

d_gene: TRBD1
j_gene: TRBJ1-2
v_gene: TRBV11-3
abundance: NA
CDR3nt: TGTGCCAGCAGCGCCGAACAGGGGATGGGCTACACCTTC
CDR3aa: CASSAEQGMGYTF

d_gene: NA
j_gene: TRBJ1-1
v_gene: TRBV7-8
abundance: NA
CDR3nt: TGTGCCAGCAGCTTAACGGCTGAAGCTTTCTTT
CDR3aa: CASSLTAEAFF

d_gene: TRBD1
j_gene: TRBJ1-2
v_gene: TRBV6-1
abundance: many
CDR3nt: TGTGCCAGCAGTGAGGGACAGAACTATGGCTACACCTTC
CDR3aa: CASSEGQNYGYTF

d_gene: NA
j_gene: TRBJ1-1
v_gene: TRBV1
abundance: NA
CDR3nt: TGCACCAGCAGCCACAGAGTCGGAAACAGGGGTATCCGTCGAGCTTTCTTT
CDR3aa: CTSSHRVGNRGIRRAFF

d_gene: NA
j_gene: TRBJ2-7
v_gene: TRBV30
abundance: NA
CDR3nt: TGTGCCTGGAGTGTCGGGGGACGGAGCTACGAGCAGTACTTC
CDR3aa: CAWSVGGRSYEQYF

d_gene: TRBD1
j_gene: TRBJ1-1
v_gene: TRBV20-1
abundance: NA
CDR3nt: TGCAGTGCTACTGACAGGGGATGGACTGAAGCTTTCTTT
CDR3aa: CSATDRGWTEAFF

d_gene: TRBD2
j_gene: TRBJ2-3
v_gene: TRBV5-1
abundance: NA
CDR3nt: TGCGCCAGCAGGACTCCGGGACTAGCGGGAACAGATACGCAGTATTTT
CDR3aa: CASRTPGLAGTDTQYF

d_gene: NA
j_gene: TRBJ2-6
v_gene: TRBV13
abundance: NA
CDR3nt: TGTGCCAGCAGCTTAGGTTACGGTTCTGGGGCCAACGTCCTGACTTTC
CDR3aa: CASSLGYGSGANVLTF

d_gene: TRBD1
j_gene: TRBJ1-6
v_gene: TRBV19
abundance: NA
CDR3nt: TGTGCCAGTTTGGGACAGGACCGGAGTTCACCCCTCCACTTT
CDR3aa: CASLGQDRSSPLHF

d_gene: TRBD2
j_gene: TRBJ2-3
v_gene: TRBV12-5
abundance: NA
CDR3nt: TGTGCTAGTGGTCCGGGGACTAGCGGAGACACAGATACGCAGTATTTT
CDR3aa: CASGPGTSGDTDTQYF

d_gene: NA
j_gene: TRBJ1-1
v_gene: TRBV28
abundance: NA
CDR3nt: TGTGCCAGCAGTACTACGACCACTGAAGCTTTCTTT
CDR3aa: CASSTTTTEAFF

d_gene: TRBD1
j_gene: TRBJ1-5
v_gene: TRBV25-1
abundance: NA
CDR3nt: TGTGCCAGCAGTTCGACAGGGGAGGCTCAGCCCCAGCATTTT
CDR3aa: CASSSTGEAQPQHF

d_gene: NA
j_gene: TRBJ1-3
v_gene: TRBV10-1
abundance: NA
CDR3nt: TGCGCCAGCAGTGAGACCCCAGCTGGAAACACCATATATTTT
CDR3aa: CASSETPAGNTIYF

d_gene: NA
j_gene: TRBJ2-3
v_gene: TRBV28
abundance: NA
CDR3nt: TGTGCCAGCAGTTCGACAGGTGAAGCCACAGATACGCAGTATTTT
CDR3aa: CASSSTGEATDTQYF

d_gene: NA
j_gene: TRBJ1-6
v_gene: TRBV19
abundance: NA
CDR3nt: TGTGCCAGTAGTGCTCAAAAGCAGGGGACTAATTCACCCCTCCACTTT
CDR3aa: CASSAQKQGTNSPLHF